What follows are 14 T cell receptor beta chains derived from one specimen sequenced in a study of CXCR3-negative and CXCR3-positive naive CD8 T cells. It was by 5' RACE with UMI labels that the TRB cDNA libraries were prepared. Using the 5' RACE reads, TCRdb records one entry per CDR3 protein without DNA. The sample table includes under 65,000 distinct CDR3 sequences. Sequencing was carried out using memory CD8+ T cells from blood. The origin of the receptors is a human donor in good health. Some clones in this sample may be carry-over from other donors' samples.

The rearrangement uses TRBV5-1 and TRBJ2-7; the D gene TCRdb calls, TRBD1, cannot be checked with no DNA. The germline CDR1 and CDR2 sequences are SGHRS and YFSETQ. CDR3 length equals 13 residues. The CDR3 spells CASNPGTLYEQYF.

The chain uses TRBV28 and TRBJ1-5. The germline CDR1 and CDR2 sequences are MDHEN and SYDVKM. The CDR3 length is 14 residues. CDR3 loop: CASSPSLGNQPQHF.

The V gene is TRBV20-1, the J gene TRBJ2-7. This CDR3 has 13 residues. From germline, CDR1 is DFQATT and CDR2 SNEGSKA (reference sequence). CDR3 residues: CSARADTDYEQYF.

The CDR3 is CASSEVGGSTDTQYF. The rearrangement links TRBV2 to TRBJ2-3. This CDR3 has 15 residues. Germline CDR1 and CDR2: SNHLY and FYNNEI.

The chain joins TRBV29-1 to TRBJ1-1; the TCRdb D gene call, TRBD1, has no DNA to confirm it. Germline lookup yields CDR1 SQVTM and CDR2 ANQGSEA. CDR3 length: 17 residues. The CDR3 loop is CSVEDESGDSLRTEAFF.

CDR3 region: CSARGLAGDLNEQFF. The chain joins TRBV20-1 to TRBJ2-1; the TCRdb D gene call, TRBD2, has no DNA to confirm it. The germline gives CDR1 DFQATT, CDR2 SNEGSKA (reference sequence). The CDR3 loop spans 15 amino acids.

This chain uses TRBV12-3 or TRBV12-4 with TRBJ2-2; TCRdb proposes TRBD1, but this gene call is untestable without DNA. The CDR3 has 15 amino acids. CDR3 loop: CASTKGVGNTGELFF.

V is TRBV19 and J is TRBJ2-2. Germline assignment: CDR1 LNHDA and CDR2 SQIVND (reference sequence). This CDR3 region has 13 residues. CDR3 protein: CASSTNSPGELFF.

This chain links TRBV6-2 or TRBV6-3 with TRBJ1-5. The CDR3 totals 14 residues. Per germline, CDR1 MNHEY and CDR2 SVGEGT. The CDR3 region is CASSYRSVNQPQHF.

This chain uses TRBV20-1 with TRBJ1-2; with no DNA, the TCRdb D assignment of TRBD1 cannot be verified. There are 13 residues in the CDR3. The germline V gene has CDR1 DFQATT and CDR2 SNEGSKA (reference sequence). CDR3 loop: CSARAAGQESYTF.

CDR3 sequence: CSASRAGVDSYEQYF. The rearrangement uses TRBV20-1 and TRBJ2-7; the TRBD1 assignment by TCRdb is unverifiable without DNA. The CDR3 is 15 residues long. Germline CDR1 and CDR2: DFQATT and SNEGSKA (reference sequence).

The chain is built from TRBV29-1 and TRBJ2-1; TCRdb's D call of TRBD2 is untestable without DNA. Germline assignment: CDR1 SQVTM and CDR2 ANQGSEA. This CDR3 spans 13 amino acids. The CDR3 protein is CSTRGVSYNEQFF.

CDR3 protein: CASTGDSYEQYF. The chain is built from TRBV12-3 or TRBV12-4 and TRBJ2-7; TCRdb's assignment of TRBD1 cannot be checked, as there is no DNA. This CDR3 comprises 12 residues.

The chain links TRBV29-1 to TRBJ2-3; TCRdb reports TRBD1, a call that lacks DNA to check it against. The CDR3 sequence is 14 residues long. Germline V CDR1 and CDR2: SQVTM, ANQGSEA. The CDR3 sequence is CSGDLGQGIDTQYF.